This TCR beta chain came from a study of OX40 agonist ivuxolimab in advanced cancers. Some background on the complete study: Ivuxolimab, which targeted the costimulatory receptor OX40 (CD134), was an agonistic, fully human IgG2 monoclonal antibody. In the dose-escalation cohort, more than 75% of patients were male, and the mean age was approximately 60 years, with a range of about 23 to 85. Three dose-escalation patients achieved partial responses, one with hepatocellular carcinoma and two with cutaneous melanoma. The paper describes the monotherapy dose-escalation part (N = 52 patients) of the phase I trial of ivuxolimab. Peripheral TCRbeta sequencing was intended to test whether TCR sequence diversity was altered and clonal T-cell expansion was caused by ivuxolimab. Patients were allowed to have had prior anti-PD-1, anti-PD-L1 or anti-CTLA-4 therapy, and 40% to 45% of the dose-escalation patients had been treated with checkpoint inhibitors. Of the roughly 50 dose-escalation patients, hepatocellular carcinoma was present in about 19, melanoma in approximately 15, renal cell carcinoma in 9 and head and neck cancer in 9. Intravenous ivuxolimab was administered to patients every 2 weeks at six dose levels: 0.01, 0.1, 0.3, 1.5, 3 and 10 mg/kg.

For sequencing of the TCRbeta CDR3 region, genomic DNA was extracted from the sorted cells. TCRbeta CDR3 regions were sequenced using the immunoSEQ Assay. Held by TCRdb, this immuneACCESS table contains in-frame sequences only and omits some clones. Under half of the omission traces to an unresolved V gene where checked; the cause of the rest is unknown. The sample table records under 50,000 clones; approximately 86% of these occur just once. The ten top clones hold over 0.3% of the sample. The paper's findings and limits, for the study overall: Low levels of normalized T-cell clonal expansion were also shown by some nonresponding patients. After ivuxolimab, more expanded clones were found on average in CD8+ T cells than in CD4+ T cells. Partial responders in the 0.1-3.0 mg/kg groups had among the lowest normalized peripheral clonal expansion, especially among CD8+ T cells. Antigen specificity was not determined for the clonally expanded peripheral T cells. Clonal expansion of both CD4+ and CD8+ blood T cells was observed from baseline to week 6 at doses 0.1 to 3.0 mg/kg.

As regards this clone: This clone's antigen is unknown. Within one base of it there is no much larger clone, and no base qualities were kept.

From its cysteine to its phenylalanine, the CDR3 spans 15 amino acids. Only the CDR3 DNA is retained, 45 bases long and in frame from the first base. The junction shows trimming of 1 base on V and 5 bases on J, plus 15 bases between the germline ends. CDR1 SEHNR and CDR2 FQNEAQ were looked up in the germline V gene (reference sequence). The trial excluded patients who had a history of autoimmune disease or who were on systemic immunosuppression. Peripheral blood for TCR sequencing was collected from all dose cohorts at baseline, on cycle 4 day 1, and on cycle 7 day 1. Samples came from an open-label, multicenter, first-in-human phase I dose-escalation trial of ivuxolimab. Adults with locally advanced or metastatic melanoma, renal cell carcinoma, hepatocellular carcinoma or head and neck squamous cell carcinoma were enrolled in the trial. Before TCR sequencing, CD4+ T cells and CD8+ T cells were sorted from peripheral blood as separate populations.

Recombination linked TRBV7-9 to TRBJ2-7; a tentative D match to TRBD2 spans 5 bases. Here the sequenced sample was CD4+ or CD8+ T cells sorted from blood, taken in a trial of the OX40 agonist ivuxolimab. The source is an adult with an advanced solid tumor such as melanoma, head and neck, liver or kidney cancer. The DNA sequence is TGTGCCAGCAGCTTAGGATGGACTGACTCAGACGAGCAGTACTTC. Translation gives CASSLGWTDSDEQYF.